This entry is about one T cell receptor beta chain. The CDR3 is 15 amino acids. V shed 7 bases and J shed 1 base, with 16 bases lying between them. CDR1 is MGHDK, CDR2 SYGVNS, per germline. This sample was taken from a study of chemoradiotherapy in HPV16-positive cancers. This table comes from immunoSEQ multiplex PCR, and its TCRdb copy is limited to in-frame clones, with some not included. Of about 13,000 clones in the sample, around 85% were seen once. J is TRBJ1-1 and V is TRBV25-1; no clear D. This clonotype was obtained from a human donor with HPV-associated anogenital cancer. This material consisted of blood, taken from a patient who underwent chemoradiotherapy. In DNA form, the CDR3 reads TGTGCCAGCACTATACACTGGAGAGGGAACACTGAAGCTTTCTTT. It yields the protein CASTIHWRGNTEAFF. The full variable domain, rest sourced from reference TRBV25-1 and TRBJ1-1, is EADIYQTPRYLVIGTGKKITLECSQTMGHDKMYWYQQDPGMELHLIHYSYGVNSTEKGDLSSESTVSRIRTEHFPLTLESARPSHTSQYLCASTIHWRGNTEAFFGQGTRLTVV.